The clone carrying this TCR beta chain was observed a few times. These data come from a study of sequential checkpoint blockade in melanoma. The CDR3 runs 15 residues. The V end lost 5 bases, the J end lost 4 bases, and 17 bases lay between the germline ends. CDR1 and CDR2 from the germline V gene are MDHEN and SYDVKM. The protocol was immunoSEQ multiplex PCR, while the TCRdb copy is restricted to in-frame clones and leaves out a portion. The table shows 8,000 or so clones, with 50% to 70% occurring only once. Described treatment: randomized to nivolumab then ipilimumab (arm A) or the reverse (arm B).

The source was CD8+ T cells sorted from blood (inferred from file names), collected from a patient given nivolumab and ipilimumab in sequence. V is TRBV28 and J is TRBJ1-2, with D maybe TRBD1 (5 bases). The sequence came from a human patient with melanoma. Some clones in this sample may be carry-over from other donors' samples. In nucleotides, the CDR3 is TGTGCCAGCAGTCAGCGGGCGGAGGGGCTCTATGGCTACACCTTC. Its protein is CASSQRAEGLYGYTF.